The 10 T cell receptor beta chains reported below all come from one sample, sequenced in a study of blood T cell repertoires in COVID-19. Sequencing was performed with immunoSEQ multiplex PCR; in TCRdb, only in-frame clones are kept and a portion is missing. The data hold about 280,000 clones, with about four fifths observed a single time. The source material was PBMCs or T cells enriched from blood (not recorded which). These receptors all come from a man aged 35-49 years who had been exposed to COVID-19.

Within the sample, this clone is medium-sized. The chain has TRBV29-1 and TRBJ2-2; 12 bases line up with TRBD2. This CDR3 is 16 amino acids long. Per the germline V gene, CDR1 is SQVTM and CDR2 is ANQGSEA. Trimming at V came to 4 bases and at J to 5 bases, leaving 8 bases not matched to a gene. CDR3 sequence (DNA): TGCAGCGTTGGACTGACTAGCGGGAGAGGGACCGGGGAGCTGTTTTTT. Translating it yields CSVGLTSGRGTGELFF.

The chain joins TRBV6-5 to TRBJ1-5; D gene unclear. Trimming shortened V by 0 bases and J by 16 bases, and 16 bases separated the two germline ends. Germline CDR1 is MNHEY and CDR2 is SVGAGI. The CDR3 sequence is 13 residues long. For the CDR3, the DNA is TGTGCCAGCAGTTACTCCCGTAACAGCCCGCTTCATTTT. The encoded protein is CASSYSRNSPLHF.

This chain uses TRBV2 with TRBJ1-2, with D possibly matching TRBD1 (6 bases). CDR3 length equals 19 residues. Germline assignment: CDR1 SNHLY and CDR2 FYNNEI. Trimming stripped 7 bases from V and 3 bases from J, with 30 bases between. CDR3 amino acids: CASNIGYFGRGVPYYGYTF. The CDR3 nucleotides are TGTGCCAGCAACATAGGGTATTTTGGCAGGGGCGTCCCTTACTATGGCTACACCTTC.

In this sample, this clone turned up once. In nucleotides, the CDR3 is TGTGCCAGCTCACCAGCCGATCGGTTGGACATTCAGTACTTC. It codes for CASSPADRLDIQYF. This chain uses TRBV18 with TRBJ2-4; D gene ambiguous. Germline V gives CDR1 KGHSH, CDR2 LQKENI. V lost 2 bases to trimming and J lost 8 bases, with 13 bases between them. This CDR3 contains 14 residues. Full variable domain (outside the CDR3, taken from reference TRBV18 and TRBJ2-4): NAGVMQNPRHLVRRRGQEARLRCSPMKGHSHVYWYRQLPEEGLKFMVYLQKENIIDESGMPKERFSAEFPKEGPSILRIQQVVRGDSAAYFCASSPADRLDIQYFGAGTRLSVL.

The gene calls are TRBV29-1 and TRBJ1-1; D ambiguous. The germline V gene encodes CDR1 SQVTM and CDR2 ANQGSEA. The CDR3 runs 11 residues. V lost 4 bases, J lost 6 bases, and 9 bases lay in between. The CDR3 reads CSVVEFSEAFF. In DNA, the CDR3 is TGCAGCGTTGTTGAGTTTTCTGAAGCTTTCTTT.

This clone was counted at least ten times. The genes are TRBV19 and TRBJ2-3; D perhaps matches TRBD2 (5 bases). The CDR3 is 13 residues long. Germline assignment: CDR1 LNHDA and CDR2 SQIVND (reference sequence). Between the trimmed V and J ends, which lost 4 bases and 2 bases, there was a span of 7 bases. The CDR3 sequence is CASSSGHTDTQYF. The DNA of the CDR3 is TGTGCCAGTAGTAGCGGGCACACAGATACGCAGTATTTT.

The CDR3 reads CASIPQGGQSYNEQFF. In nucleotides, the CDR3 is TGTGCCAGCATCCCCCAGGGTGGACAGAGTTACAATGAGCAGTTCTTC. The genes are TRBV25-1 and TRBJ2-1; possibly TRBD1 for D (6 bases). Germline loops: CDR1 MGHDK, CDR2 SYGVNS. V gave up 7 bases and J gave up 4 bases, with 20 bases separating them. The CDR3 consists of 16 residues.

J is TRBJ1-1 and V is TRBV7-2; 7 nucleotides match TRBD1. This CDR3 has 14 amino acids. J gave up 5 bases and V 4 bases, and 7 bases lay outside the gene matches. In germline, CDR1 is SGHTA, CDR2 FQGNSA. The CDR3 coding sequence is TGTGCCAGCAGCTCACAGGGGTGGGGTACTGAAGCTTTCTTT. Translated: CASSSQGWGTEAFF.

This chain joins TRBV24-1 and TRBJ2-7; 10 bases agree with TRBD2. Per the germline V gene, CDR1 is KGHDR and CDR2 is SFDVKD. Trimming removed 5 bases from V and 4 bases from J; junction bases left unmatched: 16. The CDR3 spans 18 residues. CDR3 loop: CATSGVVNSGRPPYEQYF. The CDR3, as DNA: TGTGCCACCAGTGGGGTTGTGAATAGCGGGAGGCCCCCGTACGAGCAGTACTTC.

V and J are TRBV2 and TRBJ2-3, with TRBD1 matching over 8 bases. The CDR3 covers 14 residues. Germline values: CDR1 SNHLY, CDR2 FYNNEI. Germline trimming cut 2 bases from V and 4 bases from J; bases unmatched to any gene: 2. This CDR3 reads CASSERTGSDTQYF. The DNA for the CDR3 is TGTGCCAGCAGTGAAAGGACAGGGTCAGATACGCAGTATTTT.